Shown below are 8 T cell receptor beta chains from a single sample sequenced in a study of blood T cell repertoires in COVID-19. Profiled with immunoSEQ multiplex PCR; TCRdb holds only in-frame clones, not every one. Counted here are roughly 300,000 clones, roughly 86% occurring once; the ten biggest clones make up around 8%. The material sequenced was peripheral blood. These receptors were taken from a woman aged 50 to 60 who had recovered from COVID-19.

This chain uses TRBV29-1 with TRBJ2-1; D is possibly TRBD1 (6 bases). The V end was cut by 7 bases, the J end by 0 bases, with 16 bases between. The CDR3 loop spans 15 amino acids. The V gene's germline CDR1 is SQVTM and CDR2 ANQGSEA. The CDR3 reads CSAGTQTGSYNEQFF. The CDR3 nucleotides read TGCAGCGCCGGGACACAAACGGGCTCCTACAATGAGCAGTTCTTC.

The gene calls are TRBV13 and TRBJ2-7; a weak D match, TRBD2 (6 bases). The CDR3 runs 12 residues. V was trimmed by 3 bases and J by 7 bases, leaving 10 bases between them. Germline CDR1 is PRHDT and CDR2 is FYEKMQ (reference sequence). CDR3 DNA sequence: TGTGCCAGCAGCTTCCCCGGAGGGGAGCAGTACTTC. This translates into CASSFPGGEQYF.

The chain uses TRBV28 and TRBJ2-3; possibly TRBD2 for D (6 bases). This CDR3 comprises 16 residues. CDR1 is MDHEN, CDR2 SYDVKM, per germline. V lost 3 bases and J 4 bases, leaving 17 bases between the germline ends. CDR3 sequence: CASSFKTTRFADTQYF. The CDR3 nucleotides are TGTGCCAGCAGTTTCAAAACGACTAGATTCGCAGATACGCAGTATTTT.

The gene calls are TRBV28 and TRBJ2-7; a possible D gene is TRBD2 (5 bases). The CDR3 is 15 amino acids. V lost 3 bases and J lost 1, with 13 bases in between. Per germline, CDR1 MDHEN and CDR2 SYDVKM. DNA of the CDR3: TGTGCCAGCAGTTTGTTACCGACTACGTCCTACGAGCAGTACTTC. Protein: CASSLLPTTSYEQYF.

The genes are TRBV7-3 and TRBJ2-3; 12 bases are shared with TRBD1. After removal of 1 base from V and 6 bases from J, the junction contained 5 bases not matched to a gene. The CDR3 runs 16 residues. Germline assignment: CDR1 SGHTA and CDR2 FQGTGA. CDR3 region: CASSLSGTGGMDTQYF. Written as DNA, the CDR3 is TGTGCCAGCAGCTTAAGCGGGACAGGGGGCATGGATACGCAGTATTTT.

The gene calls are TRBV7-6 and TRBJ2-2; TRBD2 aligns across 7 bases. The CDR3 sequence is 16 residues long. With V trimmed by 1 base and J by 0 bases, 2 bases remained unmatched. The germline V gene encodes CDR1 SGHVS and CDR2 FNYEAQ. The CDR3 sequence: CASSLVAGANTGELFF. In nucleotides, the CDR3 is TGTGCCAGCAGCTTAGTTGCGGGAGCGAACACCGGGGAGCTGTTTTTT. The variable domain in full, with the rest retrieved from reference TRBV7-6 and TRBJ2-2, is GAGVSQSPRYKVTKRGQDVALRCDPISGHVSLYWYRQALGQGPEFLTYFNYEAQQDKSGLPNDRFSAERPEGSISTLTIQRTEQRDSAMYRCASSLVAGANTGELFFGEGSRLTVL.

V and J are TRBV11-3 and TRBJ2-5, with 8 positions matching TRBD2. Germline assignment: CDR1 SGHNT and CDR2 YENEEA. Unmatched junction bases numbered 18, after V lost 5 bases and J lost 10 bases. This CDR3 has 16 residues. The CDR3 nucleotides read TGTGCCAGCAGCGGGCTTACTAGCGGTGCGGTATGGGACCAGTACTTC. The encoded protein is CASSGLTSGAVWDQYF.

V gene TRBV9 combines with J gene TRBJ2-7; maybe TRBD2 (5 bases). V shed 0 bases and J shed 2 bases, with 9 bases lying between them. Germline lookup yields CDR1 SGDLS and CDR2 YYNGEE. The CDR3 runs 14 residues. The CDR3: CASSVALGAYEQYF. CDR3 nucleotide sequence: TGTGCCAGCAGCGTAGCTCTCGGGGCCTACGAGCAGTACTTC.